The 21 T cell receptor beta chains given below trace back to one sample, sequenced in a study of cytomegalovirus exposure and HLA in healthy donors. 13 Jbeta primers and 60 Vbeta primers were used for the PCR. TCRdb's copy holds only in-frame clones and misses some; the assay was immunoSEQ multiplex PCR. The repertoire has more than 90,000 clones, around 80% of them found once; the top ten carry more than 0.6%. The sequenced sample was PBMCs. These receptors were collected from a woman in her sixties or seventies in good health and CMV-seronegative.

The chain carries TRBV5-1 and TRBJ2-7; 8 nucleotides agree with TRBD1. The length of the CDR3 is 16 residues. In germline, CDR1 is SGHRS, CDR2 YFSETQ. V lost 3 bases and J lost 2; bases outside the gene matches: 10. This CDR3 is CASSWTMQGAAYEQYF. CDR3 DNA: TGCGCCAGCAGCTGGACCATGCAGGGGGCGGCCTACGAGCAGTACTTC.

The chain has TRBV6-1 and TRBJ1-2; no reliable D call. The CDR3 totals 13 residues. V was shortened by 4 bases and J by 3 bases, with 9 bases between the two germline ends. The germline gives CDR1 MNHNS, CDR2 SASEGT. This chain's CDR3 is CASSATVYYGYTF. The CDR3 bases are TGTGCCAGCAGTGCCACAGTGTACTATGGCTACACCTTC.

This chain connects TRBV7-2 to TRBJ1-2; 11 positions agree with TRBD1. Germline V CDR1 and CDR2: SGHTA, FQGNSA. This CDR3 region has 17 residues. The junction had 3 bases not matched to a gene; V was cut back by 0 bases and J by 0 bases. CDR3 amino acids: CASSLARTGGTNYGYTF. CDR3 coding DNA: TGTGCCAGCAGCTTAGCACGGACAGGGGGCACTAACTATGGCTACACCTTC.

This clone is a singleton in its sample. Here the CDR3 DNA reads TGTGCCAGCAGAGAGACAGGGGTCAATGAGCAGTTCTTC. Its translation is CASRETGVNEQFF. The gene calls are TRBV2 and TRBJ2-1; 8 nucleotides match TRBD1. The CDR3 covers 13 residues. Germline CDR1 and CDR2: SNHLY and FYNNEI. V lost 6 bases to trimming and J lost 6 bases; unmatched junction nucleotides: 4.

V usage is TRBV29-1 and J usage is TRBJ2-7; 9 bases agree with TRBD1. The V segment lost 7 bases and the J segment 5 bases; nucleotides outside the gene matches: 9. The CDR3 extends over 13 amino acids. Germline CDR1 reads SQVTM; CDR2 reads ANQGSEA. CDR3 protein: CSADPGQGDEQYF. The CDR3 DNA reads as TGCAGCGCTGACCCGGGACAGGGTGACGAGCAGTACTTC.

The chain uses TRBV19 and TRBJ1-1; TRBD1 might be the D (6 bases). CDR3 length: 15 residues. Between the trimmed V and J ends, which lost 3 bases and 3 bases, there was a span of 14 bases. CDR1 and CDR2 (germline): LNHDA, SQIVND (reference sequence). Here the CDR3 DNA reads TGTGCCAGTAGTATGACCAGGGGCCCCGACACTGAAGCTTTCTTT. Its translation: CASSMTRGPDTEAFF.

This clone has just a few counts. This chain connects TRBV4-3 to TRBJ1-1, with D possibly being TRBD1 (6 bases). Trimming removed 3 bases from V and 5 bases from J, with 10 bases in between. The CDR3 totals 13 residues. Germline CDR1 LGHNA, CDR2 YSLEER. CDR3 amino acids: CASSQRQDTEAFF. CDR3 DNA: TGCGCCAGCAGCCAGCGACAGGATACTGAAGCTTTCTTT.

The chain links TRBV29-1 to TRBJ2-5, with 12 bases that match TRBD2. The CDR3 is made up of 15 amino acids. CDR1 SQVTM and CDR2 ANQGSEA come from the germline V gene. V lost 7 bases and J lost 5; bases outside the gene matches: 11. CDR3 sequence: CSAKLAGGPWETQYF. CDR3 DNA sequence: TGCAGCGCGAAACTAGCGGGGGGCCCCTGGGAGACCCAGTACTTC.

The chain couples TRBV14 to TRBJ2-7; 9 bases are shared with TRBD1. This CDR3 contains 14 residues. In germline, CDR1 is SGHDN, CDR2 FVKESK. V was pared by 4 bases and J by 3 bases, with 4 bases of the junction left unmatched. CDR3 loop: CASSRQGEGYEQYF. For the CDR3, the DNA is TGTGCCAGCAGCCGACAGGGGGAAGGCTACGAGCAGTACTTC.

V gene TRBV5-6 combines with J gene TRBJ1-2; possible D gene TRBD1, 6 bases. Germline values: CDR1 SGHDT, CDR2 YYEEEE. The CDR3 runs to 15 residues. Trimming removed 4 bases from V and 4 bases from J, with 17 bases in between. The DNA of the CDR3 is TGTGCCAGCAGCCATGACAGGATACGAACCTATGGCTACACCTTC. Protein product: CASSHDRIRTYGYTF.

The V call is TRBV11-3, the J call TRBJ2-7, with D perhaps TRBD2 (6 bases). Germline V CDR1 and CDR2: SGHNT, YENEEA. V lost 1 base and J lost 3, with 7 bases in between. This CDR3 is 13 amino acids long. As DNA, the CDR3 is TGTGCCAGCAGCTTAGGGGACTTCTACGAGCAGTACTTC. Its translation: CASSLGDFYEQYF.

V is TRBV6-5 and J is TRBJ2-2, with 9 nucleotides matching TRBD1. Germline-derived CDR1 and CDR2 are MNHEY and SVGAGI. V dropped 6 bases and J dropped 1; count of bases not matched to a gene: 3. This CDR3 has 15 amino acids. In DNA form, the CDR3 reads TGTGCCAGCAGGGAGGGACAGGGGAACACCGGGGAGCTGTTTTTT. It translates to CASREGQGNTGELFF.

The CDR3 spells CASSAGGNTEAFF. DNA of the CDR3: TGTGCCAGCAGCGCAGGGGGGAACACTGAAGCTTTCTTT. The chain combines TRBV5-4 with TRBJ1-1; TRBD1 matches 7 bases. The CDR3 is 13 amino acids. Per the germline V gene, CDR1 is SGHNT and CDR2 is YYREEE (reference sequence). With 4 bases clipped from V and 1 base from J, the junction kept 1 base outside the gene matches.

V is TRBV6-5 and J is TRBJ1-2; D not resolved. From germline, CDR1 is MNHEY and CDR2 SVGAGI. V lost 10 bases, J lost 2 bases, and 11 bases lay in between. The CDR3 consists of 12 residues. The CDR3 loop is CATLAGNYGYTF. Written as DNA, the CDR3 is TGTGCCACTCTCGCGGGAAACTATGGCTACACCTTC.

The chain has TRBV28 and TRBJ2-6, with TRBD1 as a possible D gene (6 bases). Trimming took off 4 bases at V and 0 bases at J, with 10 bases between the two ends. This CDR3 is 16 amino acids long. Germline CDR1 is MDHEN and CDR2 is SYDVKM. The CDR3 loop reads CASSSGTSSGANVLTF. The CDR3 nucleotides read TGTGCCAGCAGTTCCGGGACAAGCTCTGGGGCCAACGTCCTGACTTTC.

The chain joins TRBV11-2 to TRBJ1-1; D unclear. This CDR3 region has 13 residues. V was shortened by 2 bases and J by 2 bases, with 6 bases between the two germline ends. Germline V gene lookup returns CDR1 SGHAT and CDR2 FQNNGV. Here the CDR3 reads CASSLLYNTEAFF. DNA of the CDR3: TGTGCCAGCAGCTTATTGTATAACACTGAAGCTTTCTTT. Full variable domain (outside the CDR3, taken from reference TRBV11-2 and TRBJ1-1): EAGVAQSPRYKIIEKRQSVAFWCNPISGHATLYWYQQILGQGPKLLIQFQNNGVVDDSQLPKDRFSAERLKGVDSTLKIQPAKLEDSAVYLCASSLLYNTEAFFGQGTRLTVV.

The chain combines TRBV6-6 with TRBJ1-5; D possibly corresponds to TRBD1 (5 bases). With 7 bases removed from V and 1 base from J, the gap between germline ends came to 14 bases. Germline CDR1 and CDR2: MNHNY and SVGAGI (reference sequence). CDR3 length: 15 residues. In DNA form, the CDR3 reads TGTGCCAGCACCCCCGGTAGGGGCAGCAATCAGCCCCAGCATTTT. It encodes CASTPGRGSNQPQHF.

The CDR3 reads CASSVPGTQETQYF. DNA for the CDR3: TGTGCCAGCAGCGTACCCGGGACTCAAGAGACCCAGTACTTC. V and J are TRBV6-5 and TRBJ2-5; D may be TRBD2 (6 bases). Germline V gives CDR1 MNHEY, CDR2 SVGAGI. Trimming removed 6 bases from V and 2 bases from J, with 13 bases in between. This CDR3 has 14 residues.

This chain joins TRBV9 and TRBJ2-2; a possible D gene is TRBD2 (5 bases). The CDR3 runs to 16 residues. Germline CDR1 and CDR2: SGDLS and YYNGEE. V was pared by 1 base and J by 4 bases, with 14 bases between. CDR3 region: CASSVWQDWRTGELFF. CDR3 DNA: TGTGCCAGCAGCGTATGGCAGGACTGGCGCACCGGGGAGCTGTTTTTT.

This clone has a single count. CDR3 in amino acids: CASSFGGGYEQYF. CDR3 coding DNA: TGTGCCAGCAGCTTTGGAGGCGGATACGAGCAGTACTTC. This chain links TRBV7-2 with TRBJ2-7; maybe TRBD2 (5 bases). V was cut by 3 bases and J by 4 bases, with 10 bases left in between. The CDR3 is made up of 13 amino acids. Germline CDR1 is SGHTA and CDR2 is FQGNSA.

This clone has only a few counts. V usage is TRBV28 and J usage is TRBJ1-5, with D hard to call. V gave up 7 bases and J gave up 7 bases, with 17 bases separating them. Germline values: CDR1 MDHEN, CDR2 SYDVKM. The CDR3 has 14 residues. The CDR3 spells CASNIGEGSQPQHF. As DNA, the CDR3 is TGTGCCAGCAACATCGGGGAGGGATCGCAGCCCCAGCATTTT.